The 10 T cell receptor beta chains below come from one sample, sequenced in a study of identical twins. TCRdb recomputed calls from the 5' RACE reads with MiXCR, one row per CDR3 protein. The repertoire holds about 720,000 distinct CDR3 sequences, with 18% as singletons. These data were also reused for a study on T cells expressing NK-cell markers.

Sequencing was performed on PBMCs. Receptors originate from a woman aged 18-29 years in good health.

The chain joins TRBV12-3 or TRBV12-4 to TRBJ1-5; 9 positions match TRBD1. Losses at the gene ends were 4 bases for V and 6 bases for J; bases not matched to a gene: 4. The CDR3 spans 14 residues. The CDR3 coding sequence is TGTGCCAGCAGTTACAGGGGGCCGCCTCAGCCCCAGCATTTT. Translating gives CASSYRGPPQPQHF.

The chain combines TRBV12-3 or TRBV12-4 with TRBJ2-1; TRBD2 might be the D (6 bases). The CDR3 runs 14 residues. V was pared by 6 bases and J by 4 bases, with 13 bases between. The CDR3: CASSHRDWYNEQFF. The CDR3 coding sequence is TGTGCCAGCAGCCACCGGGACTGGTACAATGAGCAGTTCTTC.

This clonotype was picked up many times. In DNA, the CDR3 is TGTGCCAGCAGCTCTAGTGGCGGGGGACAGGGGAACACCGGGGAGCTGTTTTTT. This gives the protein CASSSSGGGQGNTGELFF. V is TRBV7-8 and J is TRBJ2-2, with 9 nucleotides matching TRBD1. V lost 4 bases to trimming and J lost 1 base; unmatched junction nucleotides: 10. This CDR3 contains 18 residues. CDR1 and CDR2 (germline): SGHVS, FQNEAQ. Full variable domain (outside the CDR3, taken from reference TRBV7-8 and TRBJ2-2): GAGVSQSPRYKVAKRGQDVALRCDPISGHVSLFWYQQALGQGPEFLTYFQNEAQLDKSGLPSDRFFAERPEGSVSTLKIQRTQQEDSAVYLCASSSSGGGQGNTGELFFGEGSRLTVL.

V and J are TRBV12-3 or TRBV12-4 and TRBJ2-3, with unresolved D. With 8 bases removed from V and 4 bases from J, the gap between germline ends came to 7 bases. The CDR3 runs to 11 residues. This CDR3 is CASGIPDTQYF. The CDR3 DNA is TGTGCCAGCGGGATTCCAGATACGCAGTATTTT.

The chain recombines TRBV7-9 with TRBJ2-3, with D tentatively TRBD2 (5 bases). CDR1 and CDR2 (germline): SEHNR, FQNEAQ (reference sequence). Trimming stripped 1 base from V and 0 bases from J, with 14 bases between. This CDR3 is 17 amino acids long. The CDR3 coding sequence is TGTGCCAGCAGCTTAGGGGTCGGAGGCTTCAGCACAGATACGCAGTATTTT. Residues: CASSLGVGGFSTDTQYF.

Concerning this clonotype itself: A much larger clone lies one base from this, so it may be a read error. This chain joins TRBV21-1 and TRBJ2-3. TRBV21-1 is labeled a pseudogene. The CDR3 is 13 amino acids. The CDR3: CASRSGDTDTQYF. The CDR3 DNA reads TGTGCCAGCAGGTCTGGGGACACAGATACGCAGTATTTT.

This clonotype has only a few counts. The rearrangement uses TRBV5-1 and TRBJ2-1, with D hard to call. Looked up from germline, CDR1 is SGHRS and CDR2 is YFSETQ. The CDR3 consists of 17 residues. The V end lost 4 bases, the J end lost 3 bases, and 20 bases lay between the germline ends. The chain's CDR3 is CASSPEHPGGFYNEQFF. The CDR3 region has the DNA TGCGCCAGCAGCCCGGAACATCCTGGTGGCTTCTACAATGAGCAGTTCTTC.

This clonotype was observed a handful of times. This rearrangement joins TRBV12-3 or TRBV12-4 to TRBJ2-7; 7 positions match TRBD2. Unmatched junction bases numbered 7, after V lost 6 bases and J lost 2 bases. This CDR3 spans 14 amino acids. CDR3 loop: CASSSRGLAYEQYF. The CDR3 region has the DNA TGTGCCAGCAGCAGCAGAGGACTAGCCTACGAGCAGTACTTC.

This clonotype was found a few times. As DNA, the CDR3 is TGTGCCAGCAGTCACTACCCGGGACAGGGATACAATGAGCAGTTCTTC. Its translation is CASSHYPGQGYNEQFF. V gene TRBV27 combines with J gene TRBJ2-1; 9 bases fit TRBD1. Germline V CDR1 and CDR2: MNHEY, SMNVEV (reference sequence). The ends lost 5 bases at V and 4 bases at J; junction bases unmatched: 9. This CDR3 spans 16 amino acids.

The V gene is TRBV6-1, the J gene TRBJ2-1; D unclear. Trimming removed 5 bases at V and 5 bases at J, with 13 bases between. Per the germline V gene, CDR1 is MNHNS and CDR2 is SASEGT. This CDR3 spans 14 amino acids. DNA of the CDR3: TGTGCCAGCAGTATCATCCCAGGTAACAATGAGCAGTTCTTC. Its translation is CASSIIPGNNEQFF.